The 21 T cell receptor beta chains reported below all come from one sample, sequenced in a study of CD8+CD57+ T cells in acquired aplastic anemia (dated by TCRdb to the late 2010s). The sequencer listed for this sample is Illumina HiSeq 2000. TCR beta VDJ combination and CDR3 sequence profiling used genomic DNA as the template. The raw public reads went through TCRdb reprocessing: fastp at Q25, MiXCR clone calling, in-frame beta chains kept. A single entry per CDR3 protein holds the most common genes and DNA from its merged rows. This sample has around 200,000 distinct CDR3 sequences in its table, and around 60% of those were observed once. The top ten hold over 25% of the sample. Material: sorted CD4+, CD8+, or CD8+CD57+ T cells (not recorded which) from PBMCs. Receptor source: a human donor in good health.

At least ten counts were recorded for this clonotype. One end of the junction fails to match germline, which may point to a read error. This chain uses TRBV7-2 with TRBJ2-7; the D gene is possibly TRBD2 (6 bases). The CDR3 covers 17 residues. In germline, CDR1 is SGHTA, CDR2 FQGNSA. The CDR3 is CASSYHPRDWSSFEQYF. As DNA, the CDR3 is TGTGCCAGCAGCTACCACCCCCGGGACTGGTCCTCCTTCGAGCAGTACTTC.

This clonotype was seen ten or more times. The rearrangement links TRBV6-2 or TRBV6-3 to TRBJ1-2; D is ambiguous. V lost 0 bases, J lost 5 bases, and 10 bases lay in between. The CDR3 runs to 14 residues. Germline-derived CDR1 and CDR2 are MNHEY and SVGEGT. In DNA, the CDR3 is TGTGCCAGCAGTTACTCATCTGATTGGTATGGCTACACCTTC. Its protein is CASSYSSDWYGYTF.

V gene TRBV9 combines with J gene TRBJ2-1; D call uncertain. This CDR3 is built from 12 residues. The germline V gene has CDR1 SGDLS and CDR2 YYNGEE. V was shortened by 1 base and J by 5 bases, with 4 bases between the two germline ends. In DNA form, the CDR3 reads TGTGCCAGCAGCGTACAGAACAATGAGCAGTTCTTC. This translates into CASSVQNNEQFF.

The CDR3 nucleotides read TGTGCCAGCAGCTCGGCTTCCCCCAAGGTATATGGCTACACCTTC. This encodes CASSSASPKVYGYTF. The chain uses TRBV7-9 and TRBJ1-2; D gene unclear. The length of the CDR3 is 15 residues. Germline CDR1 and CDR2: SEHNR and FQNEAQ (reference sequence). V dropped 4 bases and J dropped 5 bases, with 17 bases sitting between them.

The chain joins TRBV13 to TRBJ2-1; TRBD2 might be the D (5 bases). The CDR3 spans 14 residues. Germline assignment: CDR1 PRHDT and CDR2 FYEKMQ (reference sequence). Trimming removed 11 bases at V and 4 bases at J, with 18 bases between. The CDR3, as DNA: TGTGCCGGCACCTGGCGGGCGGGTTACAATGAGCAGTTCTTC. Protein: CAGTWRAGYNEQFF.

For the CDR3, the DNA is TGTGCCAGCAGTTCGGGACACACCTACAATGAGCAGTTCTTC. Translation: CASSSGHTYNEQFF. This chain uses TRBV6-2 or TRBV6-3 with TRBJ2-1; possibly TRBD1 for D (6 bases). The ends were cut back, 4 bases at V and 2 bases at J, with 9 bases in the middle. The germline V gene encodes CDR1 MNHEY and CDR2 SVGEGT. The CDR3 spans 14 residues.

The sample holds a few counts of this clonotype. The genes are TRBV2 and TRBJ2-7, with 13 bases matching TRBD2. Germline CDR1 is SNHLY and CDR2 is FYNNEI. The J segment lost 1 base and the V segment lost 7 bases, leaving 1 base of the junction unmatched. The CDR3 loop spans 14 amino acids. CDR3 sequence reads: CASTTSGRSYEQYF. Written as DNA, the CDR3 is TGTGCCAGCACGACTAGCGGGAGGTCCTACGAGCAGTACTTC.

The sample holds many counts of this clonotype. The rearrangement joins TRBV29-1 to TRBJ1-1; 7 nucleotides match TRBD1. The CDR3 extends over 14 amino acids. Germline CDR1 reads SQVTM; CDR2 reads ANQGSEA. The junction had 9 bases not matched to a gene; V was cut back by 7 bases and J by 1 base. The CDR3: CSARGTAQNTEAFF. Written as DNA, the CDR3 is TGCAGCGCCCGCGGGACAGCTCAGAACACTGAAGCTTTCTTT.

V usage is TRBV10-3 and J usage is TRBJ2-3, with 8 bases identical to TRBD2. The V and J ends lost 6 bases and 6 bases, in that order; junction bases with no gene match: 8. Germline loops: CDR1 ENHRY, CDR2 SYGVKD. The CDR3 is 14 amino acids. CDR3 sequence: CAIRPVVAGDTQYF. The CDR3 DNA reads as TGTGCCATCAGGCCCGTCGTAGCGGGGGATACGCAGTATTTT.

This clonotype has a handful of counts. The V and J genes are TRBV4-1 and TRBJ1-6, with 8 positions matching TRBD1. V lost 1 base, J lost 7 bases, and 9 bases stayed unmatched. This CDR3 has 17 amino acids. Germline lookup yields CDR1 MGHRA and CDR2 YSYEKL. As DNA, the CDR3 is TGCGCCAGCAGCCAAGGTCCGGGGACAGGAGGCAATTCACCCCTCCACTTT. Residues: CASSQGPGTGGNSPLHF.

The chain carries TRBV10-3 and TRBJ2-1; a weak D match, TRBD2 (6 bases). CDR1 ENHRY and CDR2 SYGVKD come from the germline V gene. V dropped 4 bases and J dropped 7 bases, with 14 bases sitting between them. The CDR3 extends over 14 amino acids. The CDR3 nucleotides read TGTGCCATCAGTGCCGCACTAGCACCTAATGAGCAGTTCTTC. Its translation: CAISAALAPNEQFF.

The chain recombines TRBV20-1 with TRBJ2-7, with D possibly called TRBD1 or TRBD2 (6 bases each). V was cut by 3 bases and J by 3 bases, with 12 bases left in between. The CDR3 covers 13 residues. The germline CDR1 and CDR2 sequences are DFQATT and SNEGSKA (reference sequence). In nucleotides, the CDR3 is TGCAGTGCTAGCCGAGGGGGGATCTACGAGCAGTACTTC. Encoded protein: CSASRGGIYEQYF.

The chain joins TRBV20-1 to TRBJ2-3; 12 nucleotides match TRBD2. The J segment lost 1 base and the V segment lost 3 bases, leaving 8 bases of the junction unmatched. Germline V gene lookup returns CDR1 DFQATT and CDR2 SNEGSKA (reference sequence). The CDR3 is 17 amino acids. CDR3 residues: CSARSSGRAGGTDTQYF. In nucleotides, the CDR3 is TGCAGTGCTAGGTCTAGCGGGAGGGCCGGGGGCACAGATACGCAGTATTTT.

The rearrangement links TRBV5-4 to TRBJ2-7; tentatively, D is TRBD2 (5 bases). CDR1 is SGHNT, CDR2 YYREEE, per germline (reference sequence). V was cut by 4 bases and J by 3 bases, with 14 bases left in between. The CDR3 consists of 14 residues. CDR3 residues: CASSEGRLGYEQYF. As DNA, the CDR3 is TGTGCCAGCAGCGAGGGCCGATTGGGCTACGAGCAGTACTTC. Combining the CDR3 with reference TRBV5-4 and TRBJ2-7 gives the whole variable domain ETGVTQSPTHLIKTRGQQVTLRCSSQSGHNTVSWYQQALGQGPQFIFQYYREEENGRGNFPPRFSGLQFPNYSSELNVNALELDDSALYLCASSEGRLGYEQYFGPGTRLTVT.

The chain recombines TRBV24-1 with TRBJ2-3; D uncertain. Germline CDR1 is KGHDR and CDR2 is SFDVKD. This CDR3 spans 14 amino acids. The V end lost 4 bases, the J end lost 3 bases, and 10 bases lay between the germline ends. This CDR3 reads CATSDPKTTDTQYF. The CDR3 nucleotides read TGTGCCACCAGTGACCCTAAAACGACAGATACGCAGTATTTT.

J is TRBJ1-6 and V is TRBV15; 9 bases fit TRBD1. The CDR3 loop spans 15 amino acids. With V trimmed by 5 bases and J by 7 bases, 6 bases remained unmatched. Per germline, CDR1 LNHNV and CDR2 YYDKDF (reference sequence). In DNA, the CDR3 is TGTGCCACCAGCGCCAGACAGGGGGACAATTCACCCCTCCACTTT. Translating it yields CATSARQGDNSPLHF.

A few counts support this clonotype. The genes are TRBV7-9 and TRBJ1-1, with no clear D. The CDR3 extends over 16 amino acids. Germline V lookup: CDR1 SEHNR, CDR2 FQNEAQ (reference sequence). Trimming stripped 6 bases from V and 1 base from J, with 18 bases between. Here the CDR3 DNA reads TGTGCCAGCAGTCTCCCGGGATTTATGGGGAACACTGAAGCTTTCTTT. Protein: CASSLPGFMGNTEAFF.

The chain joins TRBV29-1 to TRBJ1-1; D perhaps matches TRBD1 (5 bases). Trimming cost V 5 bases and J 4 bases, with 8 bases left between them. The CDR3 is 11 residues long. Germline V gives CDR1 SQVTM, CDR2 ANQGSEA. Here the CDR3 DNA reads TGCAGCGTTCAGGGCAGCACTGAAGCTTTCTTT. Its protein is CSVQGSTEAFF.

The chain couples TRBV10-2 to TRBJ2-1, with TRBD2 identical over 8 bases. CDR3 length: 14 amino acids. CDR1 is WSHSY, CDR2 SAAADI, per germline. V was clipped by 4 bases and J by 8 bases; unmatched bases: 7. CDR3 coding DNA: TGCGCCAGCAGTGTGGGACTAGTGAGGTATGAGCAGTTCTTC. Translating it yields CASSVGLVRYEQFF.

V gene TRBV7-3 combines with J gene TRBJ2-7, with D possibly being TRBD2 (6 bases). Germline CDR1 SGHTA, CDR2 FQGTGA. CDR3 size: 15 residues. V dropped 8 bases and J dropped 0 bases, with 17 bases sitting between them. The CDR3: CASRRNRTTSYEQYF. In nucleotides, the CDR3 is TGTGCCAGCCGCCGCAATAGGACTACCTCCTACGAGCAGTACTTC.

This clonotype occurred many times. This chain links TRBV5-1 with TRBJ1-2; 9 nucleotides match TRBD1. CDR3 length: 16 residues. J gave up 3 bases and V 1 base, and 7 bases lay outside the gene matches. Germline loops: CDR1 SGHRS, CDR2 YFSETQ. CDR3 nucleotides: TGCGCCAGCAGCTTGTGGGGACAGGGTGGATACTATGGCTACACCTTC. Encoded protein: CASSLWGQGGYYGYTF.